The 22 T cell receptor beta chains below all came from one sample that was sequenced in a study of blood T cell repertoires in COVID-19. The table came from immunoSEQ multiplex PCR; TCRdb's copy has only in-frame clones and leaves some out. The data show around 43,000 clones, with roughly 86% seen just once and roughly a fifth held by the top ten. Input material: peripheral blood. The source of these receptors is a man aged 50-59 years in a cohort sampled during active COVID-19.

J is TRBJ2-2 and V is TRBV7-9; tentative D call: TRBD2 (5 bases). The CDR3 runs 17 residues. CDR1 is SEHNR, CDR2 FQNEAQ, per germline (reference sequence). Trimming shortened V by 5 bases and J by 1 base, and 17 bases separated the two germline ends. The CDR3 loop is CASSHDRRGVNTGELFF. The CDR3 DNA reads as TGTGCCAGCAGCCACGATCGTCGGGGAGTGAACACCGGGGAGCTGTTTTTT.

The CDR3 DNA is TGTGCCACCAGCGAGACGGGTCTAGTTGACTACACCTTC. Amino acid sequence: CATSETGLVDYTF. The V and J genes are TRBV15 and TRBJ1-2; D remains ambiguous. Germline CDR1 is LNHNV and CDR2 is YYDKDF (reference sequence). V shed 5 bases and J shed 10 bases, with 17 bases lying between them. This CDR3 contains 13 residues.

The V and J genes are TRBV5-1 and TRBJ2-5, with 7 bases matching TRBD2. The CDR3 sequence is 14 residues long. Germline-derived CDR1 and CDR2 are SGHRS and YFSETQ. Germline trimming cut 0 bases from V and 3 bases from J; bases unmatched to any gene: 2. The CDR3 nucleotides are TGCGCCAGCAGCTTGGTGGCGGGGGAAGAGACCCAGTACTTC. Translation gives CASSLVAGEETQYF. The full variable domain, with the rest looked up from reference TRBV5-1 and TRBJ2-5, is KAGVTQTPRYLIKTRGQQVTLSCSPISGHRSVSWYQQTPGQGLQFLFEYFSETQRNKGNFPGRFSGRQFSNSRSEMNVSTLELGDSALYLCASSLVAGEETQYFGPGTRLLVL.

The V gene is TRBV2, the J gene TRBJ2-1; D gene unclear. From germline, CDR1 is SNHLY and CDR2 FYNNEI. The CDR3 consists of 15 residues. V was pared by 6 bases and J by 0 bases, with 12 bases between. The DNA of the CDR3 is TGTGCCAGCAGCCCCGTTTCGAGCTCCTACAATGAGCAGTTCTTC. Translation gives CASSPVSSSYNEQFF.

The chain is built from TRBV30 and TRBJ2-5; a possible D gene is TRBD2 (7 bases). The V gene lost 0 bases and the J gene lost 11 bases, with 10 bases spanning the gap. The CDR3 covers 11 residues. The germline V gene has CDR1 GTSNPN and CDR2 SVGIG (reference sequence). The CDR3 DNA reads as TGTGCCTGGAGTGTACAGGGACTACAGTACTTC. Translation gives CAWSVQGLQYF.

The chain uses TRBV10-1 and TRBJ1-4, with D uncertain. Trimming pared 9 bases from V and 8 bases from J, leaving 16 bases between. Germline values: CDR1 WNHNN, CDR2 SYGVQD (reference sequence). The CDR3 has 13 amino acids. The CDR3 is CARGSEGGEKLFF. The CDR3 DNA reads TGCGCCAGGGGCAGCGAGGGAGGGGAAAAACTGTTTTTT.

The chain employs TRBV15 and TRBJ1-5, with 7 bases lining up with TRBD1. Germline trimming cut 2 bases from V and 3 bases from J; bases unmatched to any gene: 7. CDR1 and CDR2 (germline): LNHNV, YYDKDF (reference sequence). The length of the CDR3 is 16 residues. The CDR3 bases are TGTGCCACCAGCAGAATCCAGGGGGACGCCAATCAGCCCCAGCATTTT. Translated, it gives CATSRIQGDANQPQHF.

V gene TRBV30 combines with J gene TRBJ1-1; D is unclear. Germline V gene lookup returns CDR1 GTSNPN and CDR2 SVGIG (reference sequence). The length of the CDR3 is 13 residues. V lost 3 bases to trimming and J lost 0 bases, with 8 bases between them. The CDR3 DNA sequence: TGTGCCTGGAGGGGTAGCTTGAACACTGAAGCTTTCTTT. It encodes CAWRGSLNTEAFF.

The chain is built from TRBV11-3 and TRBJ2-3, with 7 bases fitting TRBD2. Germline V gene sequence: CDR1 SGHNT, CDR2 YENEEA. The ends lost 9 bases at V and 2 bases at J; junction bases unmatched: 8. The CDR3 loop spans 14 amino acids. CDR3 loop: CASSRDYSTDTQYF. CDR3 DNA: TGTGCCAGTTCTCGGGACTACTCCACAGATACGCAGTATTTT.

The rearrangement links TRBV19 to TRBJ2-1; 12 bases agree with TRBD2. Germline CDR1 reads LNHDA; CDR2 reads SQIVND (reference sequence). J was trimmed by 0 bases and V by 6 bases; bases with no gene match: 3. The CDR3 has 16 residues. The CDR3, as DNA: TGTGCCAGTAGCCAGGGACTAGCGGGCTCCTACAATGAGCAGTTCTTC. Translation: CASSQGLAGSYNEQFF.

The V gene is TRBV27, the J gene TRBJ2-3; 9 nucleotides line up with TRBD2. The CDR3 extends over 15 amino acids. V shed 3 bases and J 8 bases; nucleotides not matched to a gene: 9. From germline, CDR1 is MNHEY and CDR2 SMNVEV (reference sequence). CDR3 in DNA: TGTGCCAGCAGTTTGGGGCGGGGGGGGGCCAGTACGCAGTATTTT. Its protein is CASSLGRGGASTQYF.

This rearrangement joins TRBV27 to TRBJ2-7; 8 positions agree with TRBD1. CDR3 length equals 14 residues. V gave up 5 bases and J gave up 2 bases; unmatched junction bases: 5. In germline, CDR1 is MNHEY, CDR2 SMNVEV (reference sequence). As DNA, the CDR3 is TGTGCCAGCAGTCCCCAGACAGGGGCCTACGAGCAGTACTTC. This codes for CASSPQTGAYEQYF.

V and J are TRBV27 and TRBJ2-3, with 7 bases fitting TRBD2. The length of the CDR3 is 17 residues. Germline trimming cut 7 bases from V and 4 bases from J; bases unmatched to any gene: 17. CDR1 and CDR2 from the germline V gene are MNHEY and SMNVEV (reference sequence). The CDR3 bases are TGTGCCAGCACTCTAATTGGTAGTAGAGCGGGACCAGATACGCAGTATTTT. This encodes CASTLIGSRAGPDTQYF.

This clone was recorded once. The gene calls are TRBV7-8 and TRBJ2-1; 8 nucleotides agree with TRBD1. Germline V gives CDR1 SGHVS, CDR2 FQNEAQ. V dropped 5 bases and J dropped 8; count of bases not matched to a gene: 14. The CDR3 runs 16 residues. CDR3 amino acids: CASSPRQGTTTDEQFF. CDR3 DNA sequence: TGTGCCAGCAGCCCTAGACAGGGGACGACTACGGATGAGCAGTTCTTC.

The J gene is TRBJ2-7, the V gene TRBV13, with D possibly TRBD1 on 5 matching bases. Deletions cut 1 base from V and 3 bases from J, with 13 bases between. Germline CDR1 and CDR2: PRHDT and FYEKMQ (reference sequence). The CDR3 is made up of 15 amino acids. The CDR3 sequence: CASSLEGDLSYEQYF. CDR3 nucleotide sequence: TGTGCCAGCAGCTTAGAAGGGGATCTTAGCTACGAGCAGTACTTC. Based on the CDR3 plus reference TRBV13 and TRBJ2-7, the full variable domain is AAGVIQSPRHLIKEKRETATLKCYPIPRHDTVYWYQQGPGQDPQFLISFYEKMQSDKGSIPDRFSAQQFSDYHSELNMSSLELGDSALYFCASSLEGDLSYEQYFGPGTRLTVT.

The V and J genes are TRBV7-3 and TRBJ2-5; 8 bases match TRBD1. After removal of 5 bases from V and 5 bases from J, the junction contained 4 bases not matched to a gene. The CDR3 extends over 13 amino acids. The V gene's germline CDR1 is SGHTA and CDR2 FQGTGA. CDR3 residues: CASSAHRGETQYF. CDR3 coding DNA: TGTGCCAGCAGCGCCCACAGGGGGGAGACCCAGTACTTC.

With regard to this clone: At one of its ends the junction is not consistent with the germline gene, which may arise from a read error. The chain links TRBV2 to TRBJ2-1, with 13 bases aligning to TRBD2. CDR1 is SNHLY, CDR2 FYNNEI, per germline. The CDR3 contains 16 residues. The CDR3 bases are TGTGCCAGCAGGGAAGGGACTAGCGGGGCGCGCAATGAGCAGTTCTTC. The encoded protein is CASREGTSGARNEQFF.

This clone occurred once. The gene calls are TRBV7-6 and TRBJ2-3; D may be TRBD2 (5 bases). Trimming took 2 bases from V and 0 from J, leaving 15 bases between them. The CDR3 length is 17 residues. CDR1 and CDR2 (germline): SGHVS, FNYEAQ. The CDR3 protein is CASSLLALQASTDTQYF. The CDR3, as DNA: TGTGCCAGCAGCTTACTAGCTCTTCAGGCCAGCACAGATACGCAGTATTTT.

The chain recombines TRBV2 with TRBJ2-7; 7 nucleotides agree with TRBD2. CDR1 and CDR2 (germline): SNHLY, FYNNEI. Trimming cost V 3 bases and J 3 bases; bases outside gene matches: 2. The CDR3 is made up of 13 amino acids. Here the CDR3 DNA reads TGTGCCAGCAGTGATAGGACTAGCTACGAGCAGTACTTC. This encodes CASSDRTSYEQYF.

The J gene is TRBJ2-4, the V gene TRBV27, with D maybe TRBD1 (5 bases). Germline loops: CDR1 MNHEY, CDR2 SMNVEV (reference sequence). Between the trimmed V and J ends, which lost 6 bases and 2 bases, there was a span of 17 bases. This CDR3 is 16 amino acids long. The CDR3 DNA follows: TGTGCCAGCAGCACGAGTGGACAAGGACCCAAAAACATTCAGTACTTC. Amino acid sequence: CASSTSGQGPKNIQYF.

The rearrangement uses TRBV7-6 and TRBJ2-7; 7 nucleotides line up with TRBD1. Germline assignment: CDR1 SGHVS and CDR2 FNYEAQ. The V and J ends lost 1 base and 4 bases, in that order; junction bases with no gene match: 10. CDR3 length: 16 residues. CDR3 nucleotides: TGTGCCAGCAGCTTAGTGGGCCGGGACAGTGGGTACGAGCAGTACTTC. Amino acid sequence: CASSLVGRDSGYEQYF.

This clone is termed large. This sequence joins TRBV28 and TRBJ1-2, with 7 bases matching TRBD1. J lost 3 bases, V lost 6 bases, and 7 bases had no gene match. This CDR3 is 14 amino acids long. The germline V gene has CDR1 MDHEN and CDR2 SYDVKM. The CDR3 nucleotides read TGTGCCAGCAGAGGGACAGCGACTTACTATGGCTACACCTTC. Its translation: CASRGTATYYGYTF.